This entry describes one TCR beta chain. The data are from a study of blood T cell repertoires in COVID-19. Across the study: Sample material is recorded as cDNA or gDNA derived from T cells, B-cell-depleted T cells, or PBMCs.

In the original analysis: The authors estimated nucleated cell counts from reference gene primer amplification. TCRdb keeps only in-frame clones here, not all; method: immunoSEQ multiplex PCR. The D gene and trimming were derived from the DNA, and the V and J assignments and clone size from that table. This table holds around 700,000 clones, about 90% found once. The CDR3 runs 17 residues. This sequence was found in a woman aged 18-35 years with acute or convalescent COVID-19. The rearrangement links TRBV21-1 to TRBJ2-5; the table gives TRBD2 as D, unverified against the DNA. TRBV21-1 counts as a pseudogene. Sequencing was carried out using peripheral blood. The CDR3 region is CASSESPGASGKETQYF. The CDR3 nucleotides are TGTGCCAGCAGCGAAAGCCCTGGGGCTAGCGGAAAAGAGACCCAGTACTTC.